This T cell receptor (beta chain) was captured by sequencing in a study of blood T cell repertoires in COVID-19. Clinical history as reported by participants underpinned cohort assignment. Within 2 weeks before study entry, exposed participants met a COVID-19 case. Sequencing was performed with immunoSEQ multiplex PCR; in TCRdb, only in-frame clones are kept and a portion is missing. Among 210,000 or so clones listed, 80% to 90% were seen once. Germline values: CDR1 MNHEY, CDR2 SMNVEV (reference sequence). V was shortened by 5 bases and J by 5 bases, with 9 bases between the two germline ends. This CDR3 is 13 amino acids long.

The TCR was taken from a woman aged 30 to 39 who had been exposed to COVID-19. Sequenced: PBMCs or T cells enriched from blood (not recorded which). The chain has TRBV27 and TRBJ1-4; no clear D gene. CDR3 DNA sequence: TGTGCCAGCAGTCGAAGCCCCAATGAAAAACTGTTTTTT. This encodes CASSRSPNEKLFF.